The 2 T cell receptor beta chains below were found in one sample sequenced in a study of shared clonotypes between healthy human individuals. The naive CD8 population came from CD45RO-negative cells selected for CCR7, without terminally differentiated effector memory CD45RA+ cells. TCRdb's copy holds only in-frame clones and misses some; the assay was immunoSEQ multiplex PCR. The sample contains about 2,100,000 clones, around 93% of which appear only once. Sequenced material: naive CD8+ T cells from PBMCs. These receptors were obtained from a young man in good health. Some clones in this sample may be carry-over from other donors' samples.

V usage is TRBV28 and J usage is TRBJ2-2, with D maybe TRBD2 (5 bases). The CDR3 has 14 residues. Trimming took off 2 bases at V and 5 bases at J, with 9 bases between the two ends. Per germline, CDR1 MDHEN and CDR2 SYDVKM. The CDR3 DNA follows: TGTGCCAGCAGTTTAGAGGGAAAGACCGGGGAGCTGTTTTTT. Its protein is CASSLEGKTGELFF.

The chain's CDR3 is CASSYRQGGDYSNQPQHF. In nucleotides, the CDR3 is TGTGCCAGCAGCTACAGACAGGGAGGGGACTATAGCAATCAGCCCCAGCATTTT. V usage is TRBV5-4 and J usage is TRBJ1-5; 7 bases fit TRBD1. The CDR3 extends over 18 amino acids. V shed 3 bases, J shed 0 bases, and the junction held 12 bases outside the gene matches. Germline assignment: CDR1 SGHNT and CDR2 YYREEE (reference sequence).